This entry features one T cell receptor beta chain sequence. No antigen is known for it. The instrument was an Illumina HiSeq 2000. TCR beta cDNA libraries were prepared using 5'RACE template switching, which introduced a universal primer site and unique molecular identifiers. cDNA synthesis was primed from the TCR beta constant segment and was followed by two successive PCR amplification steps. The study's own analysis went as follows. MIGEC was used to demultiplex reads and group reads by UMI, and MiTCR was used to assemble and quantify clonotypes. To exclude erroneous sequences, only TCR cDNA sequences supported by at least two reads were retained. The tcR package was used for downstream repertoire analysis, and clonotypes were matched between fractions using CDR3 nucleotide sequence together with V segment. Antigen specificity was annotated against VDJdb with VDJmatch, allowing one amino acid substitution in CDR3. One entry per CDR3 protein sequence results from the TCRdb reprocessing of the reads, with DNA left out. For this entry, the V and J calls and clone size follow TCRdb and not the study's own pipeline. The sample's own table lists roughly 180,000 distinct CDR3 sequences. Together, the top ten hold less than 20% of the sample.

To determine HCMV serostatus, a commercial ELISA kit was used to detect HCMV-specific IgG in serum. Peripheral blood mononuclear cells were isolated from blood by Ficoll density gradient centrifugation. The data were taken from a study of T cells expressing NK-cell markers (dated by TCRdb to about 2020). In the study overall: Three sorted T-cell subsets (CD3+CD56+NKG2C+, CD3+CD56+NKG2C- and CD3+CD56-NKG2C+) from fewer than 10 donors had their TCR beta-chain repertoires profiled. Among the eight sequenced donors, seven were HCMV-seropositive and one was HCMV-seronegative. The eight sequenced donors were randomly selected healthy volunteers, three men and five women. Sequencing of the libraries produced 2 x 150 bp reads on Illumina HiSeq 2000/2500, MiSeq or NextSeq. Results the study describes overall, beyond this receptor: Those dominant clonotypes were again the most abundant among CD3+CD56-NKG2C+ cells in a few donors, at about 25-65%. Whether the expanded NKG2C-expressing T cell clones were specific for HCMV antigens remained unclear. For about 6 donors, the dominant CD3+CD56+NKG2C+ clonotypes were among the top 10 CD8+ clonotypes and accounted for roughly 1.0-7.5% of CD8+ T cells.

The CDR3 runs 13 amino acids, cysteine and phenylalanine included. The DNA is unrecorded. Via the germline V gene (reference sequence), CDR1 is DFQATT and CDR2 SNEGSKA. Rearrangement joined TRBV20-1 to TRBJ2-7; TCRdb picks TRBD2, but there is no DNA to check that call. Material: blood T cells: a sorted CD56 or NKG2C T cell subset, CD4+ or CD8+ T cells, or bulk PBMC T cells (not recorded which). The origin of this receptor is a woman aged 18 to 75 in good health. The CDR3 is CSSGETSVYEQYF.